This TCR beta chain comes out of a study of identifying expanded T cells in peripheral blood. TCRdb's table, derived via immunoSEQ multiplex PCR, lists solely in-frame clones and lacks some. The top ten clones hold roughly 4% of a sample with around 91,000 clones, about 91% of them seen once. CDR3 size: 15 residues. In germline, CDR1 is SGDLS, CDR2 YYNGEE. After removal of 4 bases from V and 4 bases from J, the junction contained 8 bases not matched to a gene. J is TRBJ1-5 and V is TRBV9; TRBD1 agrees at 7 bases. The clonotype comes from a person aged 18-70 years in good health. Sequenced sample: blood. The CDR3 nucleotides are TGTGCCAGCAGCAGAACCGGACAGGAAAATCAGCCCCAGCATTTT. As protein: CASSRTGQENQPQHF.